This T cell receptor (beta chain) was retrieved from a study of identical twins. Germline values: CDR1 SGHAT, CDR2 FQNNGV. The CDR3 loop spans 14 amino acids. With 5 bases clipped from V and 2 bases from J, the junction kept 6 bases outside the gene matches. TCRdb reanalysed the 5' RACE reads using MiXCR and keeps one entry per CDR3 protein. The data hold about 720,000 distinct CDR3 sequences, with roughly 20% observed a single time. The same sample was also studied in work on T cells expressing NK-cell markers.

The receptor was isolated from a woman aged 18-29 years in good health. Sequencing was performed on PBMCs. The V and J genes are TRBV11-2 and TRBJ2-7; TRBD1 matches at 7 bases. As DNA, the CDR3 is TGTGCCAGCAGCCCTAGGGACAGTCCCTACGAGCAGTACTTC. Translation gives CASSPRDSPYEQYF.